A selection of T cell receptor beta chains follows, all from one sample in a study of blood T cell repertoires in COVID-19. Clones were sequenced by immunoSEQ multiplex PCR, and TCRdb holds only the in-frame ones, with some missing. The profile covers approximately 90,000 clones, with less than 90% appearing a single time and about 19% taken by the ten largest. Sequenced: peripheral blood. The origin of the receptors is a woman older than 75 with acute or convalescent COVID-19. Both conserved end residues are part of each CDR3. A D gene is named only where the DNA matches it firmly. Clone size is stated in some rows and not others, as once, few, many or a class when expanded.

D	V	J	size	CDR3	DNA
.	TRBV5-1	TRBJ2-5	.	CASSPGGRETQYF	TGCGCCAGCAGCCCGGGGGGCCGAGAGACCCAGTACTTC
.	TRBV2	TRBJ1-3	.	CASSLLVSGNTIYF	TGTGCCAGCAGCTTACTCGTCTCTGGAAACACCATATATTTT
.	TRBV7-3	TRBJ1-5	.	CASSPPGTQRENNQPQHF	TGTGCCAGCAGCCCACCCGGGACACAGAGAGAGAACAATCAGCCCCAGCATTTT
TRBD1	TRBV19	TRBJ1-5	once	CASRDRGGLTASNQPQHF	TGTGCCAGTAGGGACAGGGGCGGACTAACTGCGAGCAATCAGCCCCAGCATTTT
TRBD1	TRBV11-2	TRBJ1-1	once	CASSFRDRGAEAFF	TGTGCCAGCAGCTTCAGAGACAGGGGAGCTGAAGCTTTCTTT
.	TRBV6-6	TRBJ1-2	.	CASSLGAGGDGYTF	TGTGCCAGCTCCCTGGGGGCGGGAGGGGATGGCTACACCTTC
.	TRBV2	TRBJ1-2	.	CASKEAGYGYTF	TGTGCCAGCAAAGAGGCTGGCTATGGCTACACCTTC
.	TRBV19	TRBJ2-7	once	CASSIGLRVSYEQYF	TGTGCCAGTAGTATCGGTTTGCGGGTTAGCTACGAGCAGTACTTC
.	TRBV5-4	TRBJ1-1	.	CASSLGGDANTEAFF	TGTGCCAGCAGCTTGGGCGGAGATGCCAACACTGAAGCTTTCTTT
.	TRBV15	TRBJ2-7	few	CATSRDRGAYEQYF	TGTGCCACCAGCAGAGATCGCGGGGCTTACGAGCAGTACTTC
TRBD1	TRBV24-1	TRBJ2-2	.	CATSGPGTGGTGELFF	TGTGCCACCAGTGGGCCCGGGACAGGGGGAACCGGGGAGCTGTTTTTT
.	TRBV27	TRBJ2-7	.	CASSWTAISYEQYF	TGTGCCAGCAGCTGGACAGCTATCTCCTACGAGCAGTACTTC
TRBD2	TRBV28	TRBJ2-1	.	CASSPLTSGGAREQFF	TGTGCCAGCAGTCCCCTGACTAGCGGGGGGGCCCGTGAGCAGTTCTTC
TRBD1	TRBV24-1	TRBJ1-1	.	CATRAGQGDTEAFF	TGTGCCACCAGGGCGGGGCAGGGGGACACTGAAGCTTTCTTT
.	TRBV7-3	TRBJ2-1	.	CASSRNPGLPPNEQFF	TGTGCCAGCAGCCGGAATCCGGGACTCCCCCCTAATGAGCAGTTCTTC
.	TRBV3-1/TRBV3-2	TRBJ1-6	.	CASSHVYGMGSPLHF	TGTGCCAGCAGCCACGTCTACGGGATGGGTTCACCCCTCCACTTT
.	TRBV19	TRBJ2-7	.	CASSFQVGYEQYF	TGTGCCAGTTCCTTCCAAGTCGGCTACGAGCAGTACTTC
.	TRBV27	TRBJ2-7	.	CASSTGKRGYEQYF	TGTGCCAGCAGTACCGGCAAACGGGGGTACGAGCAGTACTTC
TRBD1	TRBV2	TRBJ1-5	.	CASNPQGRDQPQHF	TGTGCCAGCAATCCACAGGGGCGAGACCAGCCCCAGCATTTT
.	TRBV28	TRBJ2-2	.	CASSTRQYTGELFF	TGTGCCAGCAGTACCCGCCAGTACACCGGGGAGCTGTTTTTT
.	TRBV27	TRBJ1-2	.	CASSRWGGGYTF	TGTGCCAGCAGCCGATGGGGAGGTGGCTACACCTTC
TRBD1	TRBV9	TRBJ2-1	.	CASSKFGQAVYNEQFF	TGTGCCAGCAGCAAATTCGGACAGGCCGTCTACAATGAGCAGTTCTTC
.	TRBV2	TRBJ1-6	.	CACGKASNSPLHF	TGTGCCTGCGGGAAAGCATCTAATTCACCCCTCCACTTT
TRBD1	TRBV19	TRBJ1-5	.	CASSIGRTGTSNQPQHF	TGTGCCAGTAGTATAGGCAGGACAGGGACTAGCAATCAGCCCCAGCATTTT
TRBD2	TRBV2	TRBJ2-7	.	CASSDEAGKTYEQYF	TGTGCCAGCAGTGATGAAGCGGGGAAAACCTACGAGCAGTACTTC
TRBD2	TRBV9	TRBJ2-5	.	CASSVGLAGGQQETQYF	TGTGCCAGCAGCGTAGGCCTAGCGGGGGGACAACAAGAGACCCAGTACTTC
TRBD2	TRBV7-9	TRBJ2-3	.	CASSSGTSGITDTQYF	TGTGCCAGCAGCTCCGGGACTAGCGGGATCACAGATACGCAGTATTTT
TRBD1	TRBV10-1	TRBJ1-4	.	CASSESGTGEKLFF	TGCGCCAGCAGTGAGTCCGGGACAGGGGAAAAACTGTTTTTT
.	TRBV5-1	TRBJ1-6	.	CASSAGQNSPLHF	TGCGCCAGCAGCGCAGGACAGAATTCACCCCTCCACTTT